This paragraph reports one T cell receptor (beta chain). These data come from a study of technical replicates of blood from a handful of donors. Assay: immunoSEQ multiplex PCR; the TCRdb copy retains only in-frame clones and omits some. The sample lists approximately 81,000 clones; about 94% were seen once. The CDR3 runs 15 residues. Unmatched junction bases numbered 2, after V lost 4 bases and J lost 2 bases. Germline assignment: CDR1 LGHNA and CDR2 YSLEER. The TCR originated in a human donor in good health. The V gene is TRBV4-3, the J gene TRBJ2-2; TRBD2 agrees at 9 bases. Sequencing was done on a sample of T cells isolated from PBMCs. In DNA form, the CDR3 reads TGCGCCAGCAGCCTAGCGGGAGCTAACACCGGGGAGCTGTTTTTT. Protein product: CASSLAGANTGELFF.